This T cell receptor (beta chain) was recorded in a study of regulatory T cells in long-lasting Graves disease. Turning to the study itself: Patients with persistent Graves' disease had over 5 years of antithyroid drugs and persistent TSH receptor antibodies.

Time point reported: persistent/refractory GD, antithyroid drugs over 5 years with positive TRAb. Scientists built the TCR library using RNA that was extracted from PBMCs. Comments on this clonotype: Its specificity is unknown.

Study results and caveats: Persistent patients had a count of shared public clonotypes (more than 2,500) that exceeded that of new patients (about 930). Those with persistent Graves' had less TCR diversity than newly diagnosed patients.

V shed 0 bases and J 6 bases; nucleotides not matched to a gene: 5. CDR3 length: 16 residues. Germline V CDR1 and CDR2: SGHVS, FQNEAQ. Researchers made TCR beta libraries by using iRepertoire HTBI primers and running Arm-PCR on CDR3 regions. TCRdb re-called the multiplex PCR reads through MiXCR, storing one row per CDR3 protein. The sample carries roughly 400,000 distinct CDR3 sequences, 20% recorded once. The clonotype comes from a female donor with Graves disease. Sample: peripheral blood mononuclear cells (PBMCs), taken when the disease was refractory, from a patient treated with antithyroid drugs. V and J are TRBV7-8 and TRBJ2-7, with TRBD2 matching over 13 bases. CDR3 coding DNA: TGTGCCAGCAGCTTAGCCAGACTAGCGGGAGGCGGCGAGCAGTACTTC. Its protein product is CASSLARLAGGGEQYF.